These 4 T cell receptor beta chains originate from one sample sequenced in a study of blood T cells in healthy people across ages. Alongside a J-beta primer mix, a sample-barcoded 5' primer served in a second PCR lasting 7 to 11 cycles. Each CDR3 protein gets one entry after TCRdb re-called the 5' RACE reads with MiXCR. The data show around 700,000 distinct CDR3 sequences, 20% to 25% seen once. In addition, the sample was reused for a study of T cells of mothers and their children.

Material: blood. Receptors originate from a boy between 10 and 17 years old in good health.

This clonotype was found a few times. This chain joins TRBV20-1 and TRBJ2-7, with a possible D match to TRBD2 (6 bases). The CDR3 is 13 residues long. CDR1 is DFQATT and CDR2 is SNEGSKA in the germline V gene (reference sequence). V was clipped by 3 bases and J by 6 bases, with 15 bases between them. In DNA, the CDR3 is TGCAGTGCTAGGGTACTAGCAACGGGCGAGCAGTACTTC. As protein: CSARVLATGEQYF.

The V gene is TRBV21-1, the J gene TRBJ2-7; no DNA check was done on the table's D call, TRBD1. TRBV21-1 is tagged as a pseudogene. The CDR3 totals 15 residues. In nucleotides, the CDR3 is TGTGCCAGCAGCCAAGAGGGGACGCTTCGTTACGAGCAGTACTTC. This codes for CASSQEGTLRYEQYF.

In its sample, this clonotype was seen a few times. The chain is built from TRBV24-1 and TRBJ2-1; D is possibly TRBD1 (6 bases). V shed 4 bases and J shed 9 bases, with 12 bases lying between them. This CDR3 is built from 13 residues. The germline gives CDR1 KGHDR, CDR2 SFDVKD. The CDR3 coding sequence is TGTGCCACCAGTGAGCATACAGGGCGTGAGCAGTTCTTC. Encoded protein: CATSEHTGREQFF.

The chain has TRBV20-1 and TRBJ1-1; TRBD1 is a possible D gene (5 bases). The CDR3 contains 12 residues. CDR1 is DFQATT, CDR2 SNEGSKA, per germline (reference sequence). DNA of the CDR3: TGCATAAGATCCGGGGGGAACACTGAAGCTTTCTTT. Translating it yields CIRSGGNTEAFF.